The 22 T cell receptor beta chains in this list originate from one sample, sequenced in a study of response to subunit inactivated influenza vaccine. TCRdb re-called the RT-PCR reads through MiXCR, storing one row per CDR3 protein. This sample has 750,000 to 850,000 distinct CDR3 sequences, with approximately 18% found just once. The material was PBMCs from blood, obtained around 5 days after vaccination. These receptors came from a man aged 50 or older who received an inactivated influenza vaccine.

This sequence joins TRBV11-2 and TRBJ2-1; possible D gene TRBD2, 7 bases. V was clipped by 0 bases and J by 5 bases, with 17 bases between them. The germline CDR1 and CDR2 sequences are SGHAT and FQNNGV. This CDR3 is built from 17 residues. The CDR3 spells CASSLEGGPYVNNEQFF. CDR3 nucleotides: TGTGCCAGCAGCTTAGAGGGGGGGCCGTATGTAAACAATGAGCAGTTCTTC.

This clonotype has just a few counts. This chain connects TRBV5-6 to TRBJ2-7, with 9 bases lining up with TRBD1. Per the germline V gene, CDR1 is SGHDT and CDR2 is YYEEEE. Losses at the gene ends were 2 bases for V and 7 bases for J; bases not matched to a gene: 4. The CDR3 totals 13 residues. CDR3 DNA: TGTGCCAGCAGCTTTGGGACAGGGAGGGAGCAGTACTTC. This translates into CASSFGTGREQYF.

This clonotype was found many times. The gene calls are TRBV20-1 and TRBJ2-5, with 10 bases matching TRBD2. CDR1 is DFQATT and CDR2 is SNEGSKA in the germline V gene (reference sequence). Trimming at V came to 4 bases and at J to 1 base, leaving 3 bases not matched to a gene. This CDR3 is 14 amino acids long. The DNA of the CDR3 is TGCAGTGCTAAACTAGCGGGGATCCAAGAGACCCAGTACTTC. Its protein product is CSAKLAGIQETQYF.

The genes are TRBV12-3 or TRBV12-4 and TRBJ2-7; weak D call: TRBD2 (5 bases). Trimming removed 8 bases from V and 3 bases from J, with 14 bases in between. This CDR3 is built from 13 residues. The CDR3 reads CASSFGDFYEQYF. CDR3 bases: TGTGCCAGCTCCTTCGGGGATTTCTACGAGCAGTACTTC.

This clonotype has a handful of counts. The V gene is TRBV4-3, the J gene TRBJ2-3; TRBD2 might be the D (6 bases). This CDR3 comprises 15 residues. CDR1 and CDR2 from the germline V gene are LGHNA and YSLEER. V lost 1 base, J lost 4 bases, and 12 bases lay in between. CDR3 amino acids: CASSQVSGSPDTQYF. The CDR3 nucleotides are TGCGCCAGCAGCCAAGTAAGCGGGTCTCCAGATACGCAGTATTTT.

This clonotype turned up a few times. The chain combines TRBV7-2 with TRBJ2-5; D gene unclear. The CDR3 is 13 residues long. The V gene's germline CDR1 is SGHTA and CDR2 FQGNSA. V lost 0 bases and J 10 bases, leaving 12 bases between the germline ends. CDR3 protein: CASSLALIMDQYF. DNA for the CDR3: TGTGCCAGCAGCTTAGCGCTGATTATGGACCAGTACTTC.

This clonotype showed up just a few times. For the CDR3, the DNA is TGTGCCAGCAGTTTTGGGGGGAAAGATTCAGATACGCAGTATTTT. It encodes CASSFGGKDSDTQYF. The V and J genes are TRBV12-3 or TRBV12-4 and TRBJ2-3, with D possibly matching TRBD2 (6 bases). V was shortened by 3 bases and J by 4 bases, with 14 bases between the two germline ends. The CDR3 has 15 amino acids.

The chain recombines TRBV20-1 with TRBJ2-5, with D possibly TRBD2 on 6 matching bases. The CDR3 loop spans 15 amino acids. Trimming removed 8 bases from V and 2 bases from J, with 21 bases in between. Per the germline V gene, CDR1 is DFQATT and CDR2 is SNEGSKA (reference sequence). The CDR3 spells CSSSGRGGKQETQYF. The CDR3 nucleotides are TGCAGTTCCAGCGGGCGGGGAGGCAAACAAGAGACCCAGTACTTC.

This clonotype has a count of ten or more. The chain uses TRBV12-3 or TRBV12-4 and TRBJ1-2; a possible D gene is TRBD1 (5 bases). CDR3 length equals 13 residues. V dropped 3 bases and J dropped 4 bases, with 9 bases sitting between them. DNA for the CDR3: TGTGCCAGCAGTTTGCAGGGTGCCTATGGCTACACCTTC. Amino acid sequence: CASSLQGAYGYTF.

The chain recombines TRBV11-2 with TRBJ2-1; a weak D match, TRBD2 (5 bases). Germline CDR1 reads SGHAT; CDR2 reads FQNNGV. V gave up 7 bases and J gave up 3 bases, with 13 bases separating them. CDR3 length: 14 residues. CDR3 amino acids: CASNFGLSYNEQFF. In nucleotides, the CDR3 is TGTGCCAGCAACTTCGGACTCAGCTACAATGAGCAGTTCTTC. The entire variable domain, with the rest obtained from reference TRBV11-2 and TRBJ2-1, is as follows: EAGVAQSPRYKIIEKRQSVAFWCNPISGHATLYWYQQILGQGPKLLIQFQNNGVVDDSQLPKDRFSAERLKGVDSTLKIQPAKLEDSAVYLCASNFGLSYNEQFFGPGTRLTVL.

This sequence joins TRBV5-5 and TRBJ1-6; D is undetermined. Germline-derived CDR1 and CDR2 are SGHKS and YYEKEE (reference sequence). CDR3 length: 13 residues. The V and J ends lost 7 bases and 8 bases respectively, with 13 bases between them. The CDR3 here is CASARQPDSPLHF. CDR3 in DNA: TGTGCCAGCGCGCGGCAGCCAGATTCACCCCTCCACTTT.

The chain couples TRBV18 to TRBJ2-3, with 9 bases identical to TRBD2. The CDR3 extends over 17 amino acids. Germline lookup yields CDR1 KGHSH and CDR2 LQKENI. V shed 1 base and J 0 bases; nucleotides not matched to a gene: 5. The CDR3 region is CASSPRVAGASTDTQYF. Written as DNA, the CDR3 is TGTGCCAGCTCACCACGGGTAGCGGGGGCAAGCACAGATACGCAGTATTTT.

The rearrangement joins TRBV20-1 to TRBJ2-3, with 9 bases that match TRBD2. CDR1 is DFQATT, CDR2 SNEGSKA, per germline (reference sequence). Unmatched junction bases numbered 6, after V lost 3 bases and J lost 2 bases. The CDR3 extends over 15 amino acids. DNA for the CDR3: TGCAGTGCTAGTGGCCTAGCGGGGCTCACAGATACGCAGTATTTT. Its protein product is CSASGLAGLTDTQYF.

This clonotype was found a few times. The rearrangement links TRBV21-1 to TRBJ2-7; the table's D gene call, TRBD1, was not cross checked with the DNA. TRBV21-1 is recorded as a pseudogene. The CDR3 totals 16 residues. The CDR3 protein is CASSKRTGTGANEQYF. CDR3 nucleotides: TGTGCCAGCAGCAAACGTACCGGGACAGGGGCGAATGAGCAGTACTTC.

The sample holds many counts of this clonotype. V usage is TRBV12-3 or TRBV12-4 and J usage is TRBJ1-3; 7 nucleotides line up with TRBD1. CDR3 size: 14 residues. With V trimmed by 5 bases and J by 4 bases, 5 bases remained unmatched. CDR3 protein: CASSPGQAGNTIYF. CDR3 nucleotide sequence: TGTGCCAGCAGTCCAGGACAGGCGGGAAACACCATATATTTT.

The chain joins TRBV6-1 to TRBJ2-1; 9 bases match TRBD2. The J segment lost 9 bases and the V segment lost 5 bases, leaving 11 bases of the junction unmatched. The CDR3 has 15 amino acids. CDR1 and CDR2 from the germline V gene are MNHNS and SASEGT. The CDR3 loop is CASSPQGLAAGEQFF. The DNA of the CDR3 is TGTGCCAGCAGTCCTCAGGGACTAGCCGCAGGTGAGCAGTTCTTC.

This clonotype was recorded a few times. The chain recombines TRBV20-1 with TRBJ1-6; unclear D gene. The CDR3 length is 15 residues. Trimming shortened V by 4 bases and J by 2 bases, and 12 bases separated the two germline ends. Germline V gene lookup returns CDR1 DFQATT and CDR2 SNEGSKA (reference sequence). The CDR3 DNA is TGCAGTGCTACCGGGTCCCAGACCTATAATTCACCCCTCCACTTT. Encoded protein: CSATGSQTYNSPLHF.

Written as DNA, the CDR3 is TGTGCCAGCAGCTTAGCCAGGGTGGCGACCGGGGAGCTGTTTTTT. Translated: CASSLARVATGELFF. This sequence joins TRBV7-2 and TRBJ2-2, with D possibly being TRBD1 (5 bases). Trimming pared 0 bases from V and 5 bases from J, leaving 10 bases between. CDR1 is SGHTA, CDR2 FQGNSA, per germline. This CDR3 is 15 amino acids long.

The rearrangement joins TRBV20-1 to TRBJ1-3; maybe TRBD1 (6 bases). V was pared by 1 base and J by 0 bases, with 16 bases between. Germline V CDR1 and CDR2: DFQATT, SNEGSKA (reference sequence). This CDR3 contains 17 residues. The CDR3 spells CSARVALGGGSGNTIYF. CDR3 nucleotides: TGCAGTGCTAGAGTTGCGCTAGGGGGTGGCTCTGGAAACACCATATATTTT.

The rearrangement uses TRBV5-1 and TRBJ2-2; possible D gene TRBD1, 6 bases. CDR1 is SGHRS, CDR2 YFSETQ, per germline. V was pared by 5 bases and J by 2 bases, with 13 bases between. The CDR3 consists of 15 residues. CDR3 sequence: CASRIGDTNTGELFF. The DNA of the CDR3 is TGCGCCAGCAGGATTGGGGACACCAACACCGGGGAGCTGTTTTTT.

The V gene is TRBV6-5, the J gene TRBJ2-7, with D possibly being TRBD1 (5 bases). Trimming removed 1 base from V and 1 base from J, with 8 bases in between. This CDR3 is built from 14 residues. Looked up from germline, CDR1 is MNHEY and CDR2 is SVGAGI. CDR3 nucleotides: TGTGCCAGCAGTTACTTAAGACAGTCCTACGAGCAGTACTTC. This gives the protein CASSYLRQSYEQYF.

This clonotype was seen ten or more times. The chain is built from TRBV28 and TRBJ2-2, with a possible D match to TRBD2 (5 bases). Trimming took off 2 bases at V and 2 bases at J, with 9 bases between the two ends. There are 15 residues in the CDR3. CDR1 is MDHEN, CDR2 SYDVKM, per germline. CDR3 amino acids: CASSLARTNTGELFF. CDR3 in DNA: TGTGCCAGCAGTTTAGCCAGGACTAACACCGGGGAGCTGTTTTTT.